The next 9 T cell receptor beta chains were all read from a single sample in a study of CD8 T cells in Susac syndrome. The RNA, about 0.5 to 1 ug, was put through reverse transcription using random hexamers. MiXCR, run by TCRdb on the immunoSEQ multiplex PCR reads, gives a single entry per CDR3 protein. The sample records 100,000 to 150,000 distinct CDR3 sequences, 90% to 95% being singletons. The sample was CD4+ T cells from PBMCs. The receptors were gathered from a human donor in good health.

This chain links TRBV9 with TRBJ1-2; D gene ambiguous. There are 14 residues in the CDR3. From germline, CDR1 is SGDLS and CDR2 YYNGEE. V was cut by 2 bases and J by 3 bases, with 11 bases left in between. The CDR3 bases are TGTGCCAGCAGCGTCTCCTTCGTGGACTATGGCTACACCTTC. Protein sequence: CASSVSFVDYGYTF.

The V call is TRBV27, the J call TRBJ2-1; a possible D gene is TRBD2 (6 bases). CDR1 and CDR2 (germline): MNHEY, SMNVEV (reference sequence). Trimming stripped 6 bases from V and 9 bases from J, with 9 bases between. This CDR3 contains 11 residues. The DNA for the CDR3 is TGTGCCAGCAGGACTAGTAGTGAGCAGTTCTTC. This encodes CASRTSSEQFF.

The V gene is TRBV24-1, the J gene TRBJ1-1; tentatively, D is TRBD1 (6 bases). Trimming stripped 4 bases from V and 6 bases from J, with 20 bases between. The CDR3 covers 16 residues. Germline V gene lookup returns CDR1 KGHDR and CDR2 SFDVKD. CDR3: CATSDRHLGTHSEAFF. CDR3 nucleotides: TGTGCCACCAGTGACCGACACCTCGGGACACACTCTGAAGCTTTCTTT.

V is TRBV18 and J is TRBJ2-5, with TRBD1 matching over 10 bases. Germline lookup yields CDR1 KGHSH and CDR2 LQKENI. The CDR3 covers 16 residues. V trimming: 4 bases; J trimming: 2 bases; junction bases outside the gene matches: 7. CDR3 nucleotides: TGTGCCAGCTCACTTGGACAGGGGGTGAAACAAGAGACCCAGTACTTC. The encoded protein is CASSLGQGVKQETQYF.

The chain is built from TRBV9 and TRBJ1-2, with TRBD1 matching 10 bases. With 0 bases clipped from V and 7 bases from J, the junction kept 9 bases outside the gene matches. Germline V CDR1 and CDR2: SGDLS, YYNGEE. The CDR3 contains 16 residues. CDR3 in DNA: TGTGCCAGCAGCGTAGCCCCTTCGACAGGGGGCTCTGGCTACACCTTC. It translates to CASSVAPSTGGSGYTF.

In this sample, this clonotype turned up once. This rearrangement joins TRBV20-1 to TRBJ2-7; tentatively, D is TRBD1 (5 bases). CDR3 length: 15 residues. V was pared by 6 bases and J by 0 bases, with 18 bases between. CDR1 and CDR2 (germline): DFQATT, SNEGSKA (reference sequence). This chain's CDR3 is CSALSGQGISYEQYF. The CDR3 DNA reads TGCAGTGCCCTATCGGGCCAGGGTATCTCCTACGAGCAGTACTTC.

The chain carries TRBV7-9 and TRBJ2-4; 7 bases line up with TRBD1. Germline values: CDR1 SEHNR, CDR2 FQNEAQ (reference sequence). The CDR3 is made up of 15 amino acids. V trimming: 5 bases; J trimming: 0 bases; junction bases outside the gene matches: 4. CDR3 nucleotides: TGTGCCAGCAGCCCAGGGGGAGAAGCCAAAAACATTCAGTACTTC. Translated: CASSPGGEAKNIQYF.

The V and J genes are TRBV20-1 and TRBJ1-5; no definite D call. CDR1 DFQATT and CDR2 SNEGSKA come from the germline V gene (reference sequence). CDR3 length: 12 residues. Trimming took off 5 bases at V and 0 bases at J, with 5 bases between the two ends. This CDR3 is CSASYSNQPQHF. The CDR3, as DNA: TGCAGTGCTTCGTATAGCAATCAGCCCCAGCATTTT.

Only one count was recorded for this clonotype. The chain links TRBV6-1 to TRBJ1-5; 10 bases fit TRBD1. The germline CDR1 and CDR2 sequences are MNHNS and SASEGT. The CDR3 length is 14 residues. Trimming at V came to 8 bases and at J to 4 bases, leaving 5 bases not matched to a gene. The CDR3 reads CASGTGVRNQPQHF. CDR3 coding DNA: TGTGCCAGCGGGACAGGGGTTAGGAATCAGCCCCAGCATTTT.